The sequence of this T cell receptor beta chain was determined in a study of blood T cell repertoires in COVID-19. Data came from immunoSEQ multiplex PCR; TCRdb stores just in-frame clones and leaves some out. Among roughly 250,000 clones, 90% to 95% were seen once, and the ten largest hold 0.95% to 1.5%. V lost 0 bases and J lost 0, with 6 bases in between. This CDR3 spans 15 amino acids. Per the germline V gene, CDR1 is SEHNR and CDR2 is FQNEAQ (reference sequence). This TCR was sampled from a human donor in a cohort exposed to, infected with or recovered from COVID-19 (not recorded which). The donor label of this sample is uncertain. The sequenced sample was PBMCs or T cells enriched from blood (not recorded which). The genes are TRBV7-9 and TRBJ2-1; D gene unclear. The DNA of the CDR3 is TGTGCCAGCAGCTTAGCGCTTAGCTCCTACAATGAGCAGTTCTTC. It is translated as CASSLALSSYNEQFF.